This TCR beta chain originates from a study of blood T cell repertoires in COVID-19. Using immunoSEQ multiplex PCR, the repertoire was profiled, and TCRdb retains in-frame clones only, with some absent. The sample shows 86,000 or so clones, 90% to 95% of them seen only once. Germline lookup yields CDR1 SGHKS and CDR2 YYEKEE (reference sequence). V was shortened by 7 bases and J by 0 bases, with 7 bases between the two germline ends. The CDR3 is 12 residues long. This rearrangement joins TRBV5-5 to TRBJ1-2; D is unclear. The sequence derives from a human donor with active COVID-19. The donor label of this sample is uncertain. The sequencing sample was made of peripheral blood. CDR3 nucleotide sequence: TGTGCCAGCGAGGCAGCTAACTATGGCTACACCTTC. Translating it yields CASEAANYGYTF.